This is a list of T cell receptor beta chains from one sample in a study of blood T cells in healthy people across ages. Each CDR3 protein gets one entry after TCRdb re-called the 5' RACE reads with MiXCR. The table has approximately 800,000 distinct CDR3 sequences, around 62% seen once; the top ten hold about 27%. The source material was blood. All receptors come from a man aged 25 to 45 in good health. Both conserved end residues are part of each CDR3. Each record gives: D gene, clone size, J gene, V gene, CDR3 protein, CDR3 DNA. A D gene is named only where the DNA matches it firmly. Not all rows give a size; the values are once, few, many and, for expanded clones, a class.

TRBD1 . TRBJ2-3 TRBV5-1 CASSLGTGDFTDTQYF TGCGCCAGCAGCTTGGGGACAGGAGACTTCACAGATACGCAGTATTTT
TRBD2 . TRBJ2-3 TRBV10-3 CAIREVAGFATDTQYF TGTGCCATCAGGGAGGTAGCGGGGTTTGCTACAGATACGCAGTATTTT
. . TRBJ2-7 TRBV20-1 CSASDSVGASREQYF TGCAGTGCTAGTGATTCGGTGGGGGCCAGCCGCGAGCAGTACTTC
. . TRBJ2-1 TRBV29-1 CSARHRAAYNEQFF TGCAGCGCACGACACAGGGCTGCCTACAATGAGCAGTTCTTC
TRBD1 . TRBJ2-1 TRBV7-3 CASSLGQGRDEQFF TGTGCCAGCAGCTTGGGACAGGGGAGAGATGAGCAGTTCTTC
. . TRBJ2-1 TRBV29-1 CSGGSGPNYNKQFF TGCAGCGGGGGCTCCGGCCCTAACTACAATAAGCAGTTCTTC
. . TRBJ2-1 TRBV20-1 CSALLEEAYNEQFF TGCAGTGCTCTACTAGAGGAGGCCTACAATGAGCAGTTCTTC
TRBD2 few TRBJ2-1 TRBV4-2 CASSQGSGVVNEQFF TGTGCCAGCAGCCAAGGGAGCGGGGTTGTCAATGAGCAGTTCTTC
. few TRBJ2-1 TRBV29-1 CSEVTGVRLYNEQFF TGCAGCGAGGTGACGGGGGTCCGGCTCTACAATGAGCAGTTCTTC
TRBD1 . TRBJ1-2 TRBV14 CASSQARQGAGGYTF TGTGCCAGCAGCCAAGCCCGACAGGGGGCGGGTGGCTACACCTTC
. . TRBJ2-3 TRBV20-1 CSARSGKEVTDTQYF TGCAGTGCTAGATCCGGGAAAGAGGTAACAGATACGCAGTATTTT
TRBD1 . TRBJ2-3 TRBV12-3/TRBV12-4 CASSPRTGVVVDTQYF TGTGCCAGCAGTCCCCGGACAGGGGTTGTGGTAGATACGCAGTATTTT
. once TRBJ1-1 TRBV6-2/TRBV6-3 CASSYPTQGELSMNTEAFF TGTGCCAGCAGTTACCCCACCCAGGGCGAGCTCAGCATGAACACTGAAGCTTTCTTT
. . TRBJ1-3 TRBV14 CASSQERKPPGNTIYF TGTGCCAGCAGCCAAGAACGTAAACCCCCTGGAAACACCATATATTTT
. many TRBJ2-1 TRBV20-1 CSARLEIRDEQFF TGCAGTGCTCGACTAGAGATCCGGGATGAGCAGTTCTTC
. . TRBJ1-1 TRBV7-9 CASSPSFRFDTEAFF TGTGCCAGCAGCCCTAGTTTTCGTTTCGATACTGAAGCTTTCTTT
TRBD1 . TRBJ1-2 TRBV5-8 CASSYRTGDYGYTF TGTGCCAGCAGCTACCGGACAGGGGACTATGGCTACACCTTC
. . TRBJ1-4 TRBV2 CASIGGNEKLFF TGTGCCAGCATTGGGGGTAATGAAAAACTGTTTTTT
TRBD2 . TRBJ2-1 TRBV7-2 CASSPRTSALETQFF TGTGCCAGCAGCCCTCGGACTAGCGCCTTAGAGACCCAGTTCTTC
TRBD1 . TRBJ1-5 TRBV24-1 CATRPQTGASGYSNQPQHF TGTGCCACCAGACCTCAGACAGGGGCGAGTGGGTATAGCAATCAGCCCCAGCATTTT
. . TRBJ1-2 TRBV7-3 CASSVQENYGYTF TGTGCCAGCAGCGTACAGGAAAACTATGGCTACACCTTC
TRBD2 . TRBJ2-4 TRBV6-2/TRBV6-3 CASGTTTGGGGGYEQYF TGTGCCAGCGGGACCACGACGGGGGGTGGAGGAGGGTATGAGCAGTACTTC
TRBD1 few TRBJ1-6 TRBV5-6 CASSTVAGGDGGAVYSPLHF TGTGCCAGCAGCACAGTGGCAGGGGGCGACGGAGGTGCGGTGTATTCACCCCTCCACTTT
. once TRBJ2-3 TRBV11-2 CASSLEQLGTDTQYF TGTGCCAGCAGCTTAGAACAGTTGGGCACAGATACGCAGTATTTT
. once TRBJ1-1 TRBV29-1 CSVAWTGAATEAFF TGCAGCGTTGCGTGGACCGGGGCGGCCACTGAAGCTTTCTTT
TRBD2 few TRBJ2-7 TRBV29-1 CSVDGGSGGTYEQYF TGCAGCGTTGACGGCGGTAGCGGGGGTACCTACGAGCAGTACTTC
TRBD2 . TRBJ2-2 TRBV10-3 CAISESGLAGNTGELFF TGTGCCATCAGTGAGTCGGGACTAGCGGGGAACACCGGGGAGCTGTTTTTT
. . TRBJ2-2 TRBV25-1 CAMGHPNTGELFF TGTGCCATGGGACACCCGAACACCGGGGAGCTGTTTTTT
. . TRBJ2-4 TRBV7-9 CASLNPEGEQYF TGTGCCAGCTTAAATCCCGAGGGGGAGCAGTACTTC
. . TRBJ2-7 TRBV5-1 CASSLNAASTYEQYF TGCGCCAGCAGCTTGAACGCAGCGTCTACCTACGAGCAGTACTTC
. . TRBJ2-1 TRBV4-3 CASSQDGAAFGTEQFF TGCGCCAGCAGCCAAGATGGGGCCGCATTCGGGACTGAGCAGTTCTTC
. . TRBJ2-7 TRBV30 CAWSVQTYEQYF TGTGCCTGGAGTGTCCAGACCTACGAGCAGTACTTC
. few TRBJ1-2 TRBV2 CASRINYGYTF TGTGCCAGCAGAATTAACTATGGCTACACCTTC
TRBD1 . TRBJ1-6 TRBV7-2 CASSPGQSHSPLHF TGTGCCAGCAGCCCGGGACAGTCCCATTCACCCCTCCACTTT
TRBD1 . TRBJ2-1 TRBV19 CASSKTGQGYYNEQFF TGTGCCAGTAGTAAGACGGGACAGGGGTACTACAATGAGCAGTTCTTC
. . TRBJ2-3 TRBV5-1 CASSSGEYTDTQYF TGCGCCAGCAGCTCCGGCGAGTACACAGATACGCAGTATTTT
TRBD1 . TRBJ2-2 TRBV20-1 CSARWDRGNGELFF TGCAGTGCTAGATGGGACAGGGGAAACGGGGAGCTGTTTTTT
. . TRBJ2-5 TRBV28 CASENPSGTQYF TGTGCCAGCGAAAACCCCAGCGGAACCCAGTACTTC
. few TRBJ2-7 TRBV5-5 CASSTGVPHEQYF TGTGCCAGCAGCACCGGGGTGCCCCACGAGCAGTACTTC
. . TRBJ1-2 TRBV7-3 CASSAGQSNYGYTF TGTGCCAGCAGCGCCGGACAGTCTAACTATGGCTACACCTTC
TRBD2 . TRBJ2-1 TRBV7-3 CASSLSAGGPHGEQFF TGTGCCAGCAGCTTAAGCGCGGGGGGGCCTCACGGCGAGCAGTTCTTC